This T cell receptor (beta chain) was documented in a study of early T cells in non-severe SARS-CoV-2 infection. In the study overall: Sequenced material consisted of bulk RNA (from unsorted whole blood), and chains were unpaired. General study points: Matching with VDJdb favored anti-spike CD8 responses (missing private and CD4 specificities).

The CDR3 spans 14 residues. Germline CDR1 DFQATT, CDR2 SNEGSKA (reference sequence). V lost 6 bases and J 0 bases, leaving 12 bases between the germline ends. This clonotype was counted only a few times. Antigen: not known. In the library, individual cDNA molecules carried attached unique molecular identifiers. One entry per CDR3 protein, called by TCRdb with MiXCR from the 5' RACE reads. The data contain tens of thousands of distinct CDR3 sequences, about 4.9% of them singletons. This clonotype was obtained from an adult who was a healthcare worker with PCR-confirmed SARS-CoV-2 infection or an uninfected control (not recorded which). V usage is TRBV20-1 and J usage is TRBJ1-3; D is uncertain. Specimen: whole blood. CDR3 sequence reads: CSARGLYSGNTIYF. In nucleotides, the CDR3 is TGCAGTGCGCGCGGACTTTACTCTGGAAACACCATATATTTT.